This TCR beta chain was recorded in a study of glioma-infiltrating T cells. Across the study: WHO grade II oligodendrogliomas or astrocytomas, plus non-recurrent WHO grade IV glioblastomas, were sampled. Points from the study as a whole: Very few CDR3 sequences were shared between tissue and blood. Shared blood CDR3 signature motifs marked patients with low tissue-blood divergence. Gliomas, especially low-grade, showed above-expected tissue-blood divergence; non-neoplastic patients showed below.

The germline V gene encodes CDR1 MGHRA and CDR2 YSYEKL. V gave up 2 bases and J gave up 4 bases, with 9 bases separating them. There are 13 residues in the CDR3. This clonotype was seen a few times. Its specificity is unknown. Using RNA template, CDR3s of TCR alpha and beta were amplified with iRepertoire arm-PCR. One entry per CDR3 protein results from TCRdb running MiXCR on the multiplex PCR reads. The repertoire holds around 350,000 distinct CDR3 sequences, with 41% as singletons. Sequencing was done on a sample of glioma tissue, nonneoplastic brain tissue, or PBMCs (not recorded which). The sequence was obtained from a human donor with low-grade glioma or glioblastoma, undergoing nonglioma brain surgery, or in good health (not recorded which). The chain links TRBV4-1 to TRBJ2-7; D perhaps matches TRBD1 (5 bases). Written as DNA, the CDR3 is TGCGCCAGCAGCCAACAAACAGGTTACGAGCAGTACTTC. It translates to CASSQQTGYEQYF.